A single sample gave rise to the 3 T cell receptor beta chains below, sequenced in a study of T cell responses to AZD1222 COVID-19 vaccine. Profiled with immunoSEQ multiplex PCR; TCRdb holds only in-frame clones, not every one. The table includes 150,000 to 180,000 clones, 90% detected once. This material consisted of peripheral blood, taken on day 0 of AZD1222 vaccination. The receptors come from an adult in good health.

The CDR3: CASSVDATGYNEQFF. CDR3 sequence (DNA): TGTGCCAGCAGCGTAGACGCTACAGGGTACAATGAGCAGTTCTTC. The rearrangement uses TRBV9 and TRBJ2-1; D perhaps matches TRBD1 (6 bases). In germline, CDR1 is SGDLS, CDR2 YYNGEE. This CDR3 contains 15 residues. Trimming stripped 0 bases from V and 4 bases from J, with 11 bases between.

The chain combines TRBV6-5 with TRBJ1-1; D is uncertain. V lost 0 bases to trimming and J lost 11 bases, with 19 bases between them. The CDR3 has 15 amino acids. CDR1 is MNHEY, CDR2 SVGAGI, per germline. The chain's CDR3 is CASSYSFQDPSGAFF. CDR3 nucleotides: TGTGCCAGCAGTTACTCGTTCCAGGACCCGTCCGGGGCTTTCTTT.

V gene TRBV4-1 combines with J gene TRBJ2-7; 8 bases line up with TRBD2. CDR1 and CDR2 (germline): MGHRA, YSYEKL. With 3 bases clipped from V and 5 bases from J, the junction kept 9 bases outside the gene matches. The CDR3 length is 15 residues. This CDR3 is CASSQTGLVLDEQYF. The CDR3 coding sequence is TGCGCCAGCAGCCAGACGGGACTAGTCTTAGACGAGCAGTACTTC.